Below are 13 T cell receptor beta chains sequenced from a single sample in a study of blood T cell repertoires in COVID-19. Profiled with immunoSEQ multiplex PCR; TCRdb holds only in-frame clones, not every one. This table has tens of thousands of clones, 80% to 90% appearing once. The sequenced material came from peripheral blood. These receptors were collected from a woman aged 55-69 years with acute or convalescent COVID-19.

In its sample, this clone was seen once. The chain carries TRBV28 and TRBJ1-1; 9 bases agree with TRBD1. V trimming: 11 bases; J trimming: 7 bases; junction bases outside the gene matches: 5. Looked up from germline, CDR1 is MDHEN and CDR2 is SYDVKM. The CDR3 extends over 11 amino acids. CDR3 nucleotide sequence: TGTGCCGTAGGACAGGGGTTTGAAGCTTTCTTT. Protein product: CAVGQGFEAFF.

The chain couples TRBV6-5 to TRBJ1-5, with 7 bases aligning to TRBD1. The germline gives CDR1 MNHEY, CDR2 SVGAGI. V shed 6 bases, J shed 5 bases, and the junction held 10 bases outside the gene matches. The CDR3 runs 15 residues. As DNA, the CDR3 is TGTGCCAGCAGCTCGGGAGGGGGCGCCGATCAGCCCCAGCATTTT. The encoded protein is CASSSGGGADQPQHF.

This clone has just a few counts. The gene calls are TRBV5-1 and TRBJ1-6; 8 bases align to TRBD1. The CDR3 covers 15 residues. Trimming cost V 4 bases and J 8 bases; bases outside gene matches: 8. Per the germline V gene, CDR1 is SGHRS and CDR2 is YFSETQ. The CDR3 loop is CASSPRDRRDSPLHF. The CDR3 region has the DNA TGCGCCAGCAGCCCCCGGGACAGGAGGGATTCACCCCTCCACTTT. The full variable domain, its missing parts supplied by reference TRBV5-1 and TRBJ1-6, is KAGVTQTPRYLIKTRGQQVTLSCSPISGHRSVSWYQQTPGQGLQFLFEYFSETQRNKGNFPGRFSGRQFSNSRSEMNVSTLELGDSALYLCASSPRDRRDSPLHFGNGTRLTVT.

The chain couples TRBV6-6 to TRBJ2-1; D call uncertain. The germline gives CDR1 MNHNY, CDR2 SVGAGI (reference sequence). This CDR3 is 14 amino acids long. Deletions cut 2 bases from V and 5 bases from J, with 10 bases between. CDR3 region: CASSYPSSHNEQFF. In nucleotides, the CDR3 is TGTGCCAGCAGTTACCCCTCTTCTCACAATGAGCAGTTCTTC.

This clone has a handful of counts. The chain recombines TRBV3-1 (or the pseudogene TRBV3-2) with TRBJ1-5; D is uncertain. V gave up 0 bases and J gave up 2 bases, with 11 bases separating them. CDR1 is LGHDT and CDR2 is YNNKEL in the germline V gene (reference sequence). This CDR3 has 16 residues. Here the CDR3 DNA reads TGTGCCAGCAGCCAAGACAGGACTTTGGGCAATCAGCCCCAGCATTTT. This encodes CASSQDRTLGNQPQHF.

CDR3 nucleotides: TGTGCCAGCAGTGATGACAGGGGGCAGGGGTATAATTCACCCCTCCACTTT. It specifies CASSDDRGQGYNSPLHF. The chain is built from TRBV25-1 and TRBJ1-6; TRBD1 matches 10 bases. Germline CDR1 and CDR2: MGHDK and SYGVNS. The CDR3 is 17 residues long. The junction had 6 bases not matched to a gene; V was cut back by 3 bases and J by 4 bases.

The CDR3 coding sequence is TGTGCCAGCAGCTTATTAGGAGCAGTGGGAGAGACCCAGTACTTC. It encodes CASSLLGAVGETQYF. This sequence joins TRBV7-2 and TRBJ2-5, with no clear D. CDR3 length: 15 amino acids. Germline lookup yields CDR1 SGHTA and CDR2 FQGNSA. V was trimmed by 2 bases and J by 4 bases, leaving 14 bases between them.

CDR3 residues: CASSINSGAKNIQYF. The CDR3 DNA sequence: TGTGCCAGTAGTATAAACAGCGGGGCCAAAAACATTCAGTACTTC. V usage is TRBV19 and J usage is TRBJ2-4; the D gene is possibly TRBD2 (6 bases). V lost 2 bases and J 1 base, leaving 9 bases between the germline ends. Germline-derived CDR1 and CDR2 are LNHDA and SQIVND (reference sequence). This CDR3 is built from 15 residues.

The gene calls are TRBV6-6 and TRBJ2-7; TRBD2 agrees at 8 bases. J gave up 0 bases and V 5 bases, and 15 bases lay outside the gene matches. The germline CDR1 and CDR2 sequences are MNHNY and SVGAGI (reference sequence). CDR3 size: 18 residues. CDR3 protein: CASSRRRGDLSGSYEQYV. The DNA of the CDR3 is TGTGCCAGCAGTCGTCGGCGGGGGGATTTGTCTGGCTCCTACGAGCAGTACGTC.

The CDR3 is CASSETGRDRDPLHF. The CDR3 DNA is TGTGCCAGCAGTGAAACGGGCCGGGACAGGGACCCCCTCCACTTT. The genes are TRBV6-1 and TRBJ1-6, with 9 bases lining up with TRBD1. The junction had 9 bases not matched to a gene; V was cut back by 2 bases and J by 13 bases. The CDR3 is 15 amino acids. Germline V lookup: CDR1 MNHNS, CDR2 SASEGT.

This chain connects TRBV29-1 to TRBJ2-5, with 10 bases matching TRBD1. The CDR3 extends over 14 amino acids. Germline lookup yields CDR1 SQVTM and CDR2 ANQGSEA. V shed 3 bases, J shed 4 bases, and the junction held 5 bases outside the gene matches. CDR3 nucleotides: TGCAGCGTTGAGAGGACAGGGGGGTCAGAGACCCAGTACTTC. This translates into CSVERTGGSETQYF.

V gene TRBV6-5 combines with J gene TRBJ1-1, with D possibly TRBD1 on 6 matching bases. The germline V and J ends were trimmed by 8 bases and 6 bases, with 19 bases remaining between them. There are 14 residues in the CDR3. Germline CDR1 is MNHEY and CDR2 is SVGAGI. CDR3 nucleotides: TGTGCCAGCCACTTCATGGGGGCGCGAGCTGAAGCTTTCTTT. Translated, it gives CASHFMGARAEAFF.

This chain uses TRBV5-1 with TRBJ2-2; 13 bases agree with TRBD2. Germline V gives CDR1 SGHRS, CDR2 YFSETQ. The J segment lost 3 bases and the V segment lost 5 bases, leaving 7 bases of the junction unmatched. The CDR3 has 17 residues. CDR3 coding DNA: TGCGCCAGCAGGCCTGGGACTAGCGGGATCTACACCGGGGAGCTGTTTTTT. Translation: CASRPGTSGIYTGELFF.